The entry that follows covers one T cell receptor beta chain sequence. Its antigen is undetermined. TCRdb reprocessed the reads with MiXCR, giving one entry per CDR3 protein. The sample records about 830,000 distinct CDR3 sequences, 30% to 35% being singletons. The data were obtained in a study of T cell repertoires in cytomegalovirus infection. Trimming stripped 7 bases from V and 6 bases from J, with 6 bases between. This CDR3 comprises 11 residues. The V call is TRBV12-3 or TRBV12-4, the J call TRBJ2-2, with D unclear. The sample was cultured CD8+ T cells from PBMCs, taken from culture after CMV antigen stimulation. This receptor was identified in a human donor in good health (CMV status not recorded). Some clones in this sample may be carry-over from other donors' samples. CDR3 DNA: TGTGCCAGCAAATCTTCCGGGGAGCTGTTTTTT. Its protein product is CASKSSGELFF.